This T cell receptor (beta chain) emerged from a study of OX40 agonist ivuxolimab in advanced cancers. Background on the whole study: The costimulatory receptor OX40 (CD134) was targeted by ivuxolimab, a fully human IgG2 agonistic monoclonal antibody. Intravenous ivuxolimab was administered to patients every 2 weeks at six dose levels: 0.01, 0.1, 0.3, 1.5, 3 and 10 mg/kg. Among the roughly 54 dose-escalation patients, roughly 20 had hepatocellular carcinoma, roughly 15 melanoma, 9 renal cell carcinoma and 9 head and neck cancer. In the dose-escalation cohort, nearly 85% of patients were male, and the mean age was roughly 60 years with a range of roughly 23 to 79. Prior anti-PD-1, anti-PD-L1 or anti-CTLA-4 therapy was permitted, and approximately 40% of dose-escalation patients had received checkpoint inhibitors. Partial responses occurred in three dose-escalation patients: two with cutaneous melanoma and one with hepatocellular carcinoma. The point of sequencing TCRbeta in the periphery was to test whether ivuxolimab changed TCR sequence diversity and drove clonal T-cell expansion. The paper describes the monotherapy dose-escalation part (N = 52 patients) of the phase I trial of ivuxolimab.

In regard to this clone: No cognate antigen has been identified for it. No qualities accompany the bases; no much larger clone lies one base away.

The trial excluded patients who had a history of autoimmune disease or who were on systemic immunosuppression. Peripheral blood for TCR sequencing was collected from all dose cohorts at baseline, on cycle 4 day 1, and on cycle 7 day 1. Samples came from an open-label, multicenter, first-in-human phase I dose-escalation trial of ivuxolimab. Adults with locally advanced or metastatic head and neck squamous cell, hepatocellular, melanoma or renal cell carcinoma were enrolled in the trial. Before TCR sequencing, CD4+ and CD8+ T cells were separately sorted from peripheral blood. Beyond this particular receptor, the publication reports: After ivuxolimab, CD8+ T cells had more expanded clones than CD4+ T cells on average. Low levels of normalized T-cell clonal expansion were also seen in some patients who did not respond. At doses of 0.1 to 3.0 mg/kg, clonal expansion of both CD4+ and CD8+ blood T cells was observed from baseline to week 6. Partial responders in the 0.1-3.0 mg/kg groups had among the lowest normalized peripheral clonal expansion, especially among CD8+ T cells. Which antigens the clonally expanded peripheral T cells were specific for was not determined.

The CDR3 numbers 16 residues from cysteine through phenylalanine. The read is trimmed to its CDR3 DNA, 48 bases read in frame from base 1. To sequence the TCRbeta CDR3 region, genomic DNA was isolated from the sorted cells. The immunoSEQ Assay was used for sequencing of TCRbeta CDR3 regions. This is the immuneACCESS table as TCRdb keeps it, with only in-frame sequences that have V and J called. A part of the clones is gone; compared with another copy, unresolved V genes explain less than half, and the rest is unexplained. This sample lists over 70,000 clones; 86% were detected once. Less than 2% of the sample comes from the top ten.

This sequence was found in an adult with an advanced solid tumor such as melanoma, head and neck, liver or kidney cancer. The sample was CD4+ or CD8+ T cells sorted from blood, taken in a trial of the OX40 agonist ivuxolimab. This receptor chain uses TRBV21-1 and TRBJ2-5; the tabulated D call, TRBD1, remains unverified against the DNA. TRBV21-1 is recorded as a pseudogene. The CDR3 region reads CASGRKDRVIQETQYF. The DNA reads TGTGCCAGCGGTCGGAAGGACAGGGTCATACAAGAGACCCAGTACTTC.